This entry lists 18 T cell receptor beta chains sequenced from one sample in a study of radiotherapy plus CTLA-4 blockade in lung cancer. Generated by immunoSEQ multiplex PCR, the TCRdb table keeps only in-frame clones and is missing some. The table lists roughly 57,000 clones, 70% to 85% of them singletons. The source material was peripheral blood, sampled from a patient treated with radiotherapy plus ipilimumab. The receptors here all came from a human donor with non-small cell lung cancer whose response to radiotherapy plus ipilimumab could not be evaluated.

Notes on this clone: The junction shows a germline mismatch at one end, possibly a read error. The V and J genes are TRBV5-1 and TRBJ2-3; 12 bases are shared with TRBD2. The germline CDR1 and CDR2 sequences are SGHRS and YFSETQ. The CDR3 is made up of 16 amino acids. CDR3 sequence (DNA): TGCGCCAGCAGCTTGACGGGACTAGCGGGCAGGGATACGCGGTATTTT. It codes for CASSLTGLAGRDTRYF.

The chain joins TRBV7-7 to TRBJ2-5; 12 bases are shared with TRBD2. The CDR3 sequence is 14 residues long. After removal of 5 bases from V and 3 bases from J, the junction contained 1 base not matched to a gene. Germline CDR1 reads SSHAT; CDR2 reads FNYEAQ (reference sequence). CDR3 loop: CASSRLAGEETQYF. Written as DNA, the CDR3 is TGTGCCAGCAGCCGACTAGCGGGGGAAGAGACCCAGTACTTC. The complete variable domain, with remaining parts taken from reference TRBV7-7 and TRBJ2-5, reads GAGVSQSPRYKVTKRGQDVTLRCDPISSHATLYWYQQALGQGPEFLTYFNYEAQPDKSGLPSDRFSAERPEGSISTLTIQRTEQRDSAMYRCASSRLAGEETQYFGPGTRLLVL.

Only a few counts were recorded for this clone. V is TRBV30 and J is TRBJ2-2, with a weak D call TRBD2 (6 bases). Germline CDR1 and CDR2: GTSNPN and SVGIG (reference sequence). V lost 3 bases and J 6 bases, leaving 11 bases between the germline ends. CDR3 length equals 13 residues. The CDR3, as DNA: TGTGCCTGGAGGGGACTCCGAGCCGGGGAGCTGTTTTTT. It translates to CAWRGLRAGELFF.

This clone is classed as medium-sized. The CDR3 coding sequence is TGTGCCAGCAGCTCAGCCGGGACTGAAGCTTTCTTT. Translation: CASSSAGTEAFF. The J gene is TRBJ1-1, the V gene TRBV7-6, with no clear D. The ends were cut back, 4 bases at V and 5 bases at J, with 8 bases in the middle. Germline values: CDR1 SGHVS, CDR2 FNYEAQ. CDR3 length: 12 amino acids.

The chain recombines TRBV7-2 with TRBJ1-5; D ambiguous. CDR1 is SGHTA, CDR2 FQGNSA, per germline. The CDR3 has 13 residues. V lost 3 bases and J lost 0, with 3 bases in between. The CDR3, as DNA: TGTGCCAGCAGCTTCGGTAGCAATCAGCCCCAGCATTTT. It is translated as CASSFGSNQPQHF.

The rearrangement links TRBV7-2 to TRBJ1-2; D gene ambiguous. The CDR3 runs to 12 residues. Trimming took 5 bases from V and 4 from J, leaving 8 bases between them. Germline V CDR1 and CDR2: SGHTA, FQGNSA. CDR3 sequence: CASSQEGYGYTF. CDR3 DNA: TGTGCCAGCAGCCAAGAGGGCTATGGCTACACCTTC.

This chain connects TRBV7-2 to TRBJ2-5, with TRBD2 identical over 10 bases. V dropped 2 bases and J dropped 6; count of bases not matched to a gene: 9. There are 16 residues in the CDR3. The germline V gene encodes CDR1 SGHTA and CDR2 FQGNSA. CDR3 in DNA: TGTGCCAGCAGCTTATTGAGCGGGGGGGTGGCCAAGACCCAGTACTTC. Its protein product is CASSLLSGGVAKTQYF.

This CDR3 is CASRAQETQYF. Written as DNA, the CDR3 is TGTGCCAGCAGAGCCCAAGAGACCCAGTACTTC. This chain joins TRBV2 and TRBJ2-5, with D uncertain. The germline CDR1 and CDR2 sequences are SNHLY and FYNNEI. This CDR3 has 11 residues. Trimming removed 6 bases from V and 1 base from J, with 3 bases in between.

J is TRBJ2-7 and V is TRBV6-1; 7 bases are shared with TRBD2. V was pared by 6 bases and J by 6 bases, with 11 bases of the junction left unmatched. Per the germline V gene, CDR1 is MNHNS and CDR2 is SASEGT. This CDR3 comprises 14 residues. The CDR3 bases are TGTGCCAGCAGCTCCGTGGGGGGGGGTATCGAGCAGTACTTC. This encodes CASSSVGGGIEQYF.

V and J are TRBV4-2 and TRBJ2-3; 8 positions match TRBD2. In germline, CDR1 is LGHNA, CDR2 YNFKEQ. CDR3 size: 15 residues. The V segment lost 4 bases and the J segment 4 bases; nucleotides outside the gene matches: 7. Here the CDR3 reads CASSRQAGEADTQYF. CDR3 sequence (DNA): TGTGCCAGCAGCCGACAAGCGGGGGAAGCAGATACGCAGTATTTT.

The genes are TRBV9 and TRBJ2-5; weak D call: TRBD1 (5 bases). Trimming took 3 bases from V and 5 from J, leaving 20 bases between them. The CDR3 has 16 residues. The germline V gene has CDR1 SGDLS and CDR2 YYNGEE. The CDR3, as DNA: TGTGCCAGCAGCGCCCCGAAAGGGGCCCTTGGGGAGACCCAGTACTTC. Its protein is CASSAPKGALGETQYF.

A few counts support this clone. The chain joins TRBV6-5 to TRBJ2-7, with 9 bases matching TRBD1. The CDR3 loop spans 15 amino acids. With 2 bases clipped from V and 0 bases from J, the junction kept 2 bases outside the gene matches. Germline values: CDR1 MNHEY, CDR2 SVGAGI. CDR3 residues: CASSYGDRVSYEQYF. As DNA, the CDR3 is TGTGCCAGCAGTTACGGGGACAGGGTCTCCTACGAGCAGTACTTC.

This clone appeared a few times. The rearrangement uses TRBV29-1 and TRBJ1-4; D gene unclear. Germline V gene sequence: CDR1 SQVTM, CDR2 ANQGSEA. The CDR3 sequence is 13 residues long. Trimming stripped 7 bases from V and 2 bases from J, with 11 bases between. The CDR3 DNA sequence: TGCAGCGGACAAAGTAGGACTAATGAAAAACTGTTTTTT. It specifies CSGQSRTNEKLFF.

V and J are TRBV9 and TRBJ2-1; the match to TRBD2 covers 8 bases. Losses at the gene ends were 4 bases for V and 6 bases for J; bases not matched to a gene: 12. Germline CDR1 SGDLS, CDR2 YYNGEE. This CDR3 spans 16 amino acids. CDR3 sequence: CASSSRGGTSSNEQFF. For the CDR3, the DNA is TGTGCCAGCAGCTCCCGTGGCGGGACTAGTTCCAATGAGCAGTTCTTC.

This chain joins TRBV7-9 and TRBJ1-1; D possibly corresponds to TRBD1 (6 bases). Deletions cut 9 bases from V and 1 base from J, with 15 bases between. Germline CDR1 SEHNR, CDR2 FQNEAQ (reference sequence). This CDR3 spans 14 amino acids. For the CDR3, the DNA is TGTGCCAGTATCCCCCGGGACAAGAACACTGAAGCTTTCTTT. As protein: CASIPRDKNTEAFF. Full variable domain (missing parts from reference TRBV7-9 and TRBJ1-1): DTGVSQNPRHKITKRGQNVTFRCDPISEHNRLYWYRQTLGQGPEFLTYFQNEAQLEKSRLLSDRFSAERPKGSFSTLEIQRTEQGDSAMYLCASIPRDKNTEAFFGQGTRLTVV.

In this sample, this clone turned up once. The chain has TRBV6-5 and TRBJ2-1; weak D call: TRBD2 (5 bases). V dropped 8 bases and J dropped 7 bases, with 12 bases sitting between them. Germline CDR1 reads MNHEY; CDR2 reads SVGAGI. CDR3 length: 12 residues. CDR3 sequence (DNA): TGTGCCAGCGGAGTACGGGATAATGAGCAGTTCTTC. This codes for CASGVRDNEQFF.

This clone occurred once. The chain employs TRBV11-3 and TRBJ2-7; D perhaps matches TRBD1 (6 bases). This CDR3 is built from 12 residues. V was trimmed by 5 bases and J by 7 bases, leaving 12 bases between them. Germline values: CDR1 SGHNT, CDR2 YENEEA. The CDR3 region is CASSLQGWEQYF. CDR3 in DNA: TGTGCCAGCAGCCTACAGGGATGGGAGCAGTACTTC.

This clone turned up a few times. V is TRBV5-6 and J is TRBJ1-2; D is possibly TRBD1 (5 bases). Germline V gene sequence: CDR1 SGHDT, CDR2 YYEEEE. V lost 0 bases, J lost 8 bases, and 8 bases lay in between. CDR3 length equals 12 residues. The CDR3 loop is CASSLAGWGYTF. Here the CDR3 DNA reads TGTGCCAGCAGCTTGGCAGGGTGGGGCTACACCTTC.